This T cell receptor (beta chain) derives from a study of T cells in Graves' hyperthyroidism and ophthalmopathy. The CDR3 loop spans 14 amino acids. Germline values: CDR1 SGHTA, CDR2 FQGTGA. Trimming at V came to 4 bases and at J to 8 bases, leaving 6 bases not matched to a gene. Amplified TCR beta CDR3 regions derived from RNA transcripts. Carried out on the TCR CDR3, a first-round RT-PCR used the HTBI primer set. TCRdb used MiXCR to reprocess the multiplex PCR reads, holding one entry per CDR3 protein. The sample holds 500,000 to 650,000 distinct CDR3 sequences, about 20% seen once. Study findings and constraints: Among clonotypes expanded in thyroid above 0.001, most were also found in blood. The model's output predicted ophthalmopathy at a median of around 7 months prior to onset. Separation of ophthalmopathy from stable hyperthyroidism was achieved by a 13 V-J model.

This clonotype was seen many times. Its antigen is currently unknown. Material for sequencing was blood. The chain joins TRBV7-3 to TRBJ2-2; 8 bases map to TRBD1. This clonotype was sampled from a man in his forties with Graves' ophthalmopathy. This chain's CDR3 is CASSSGQGWGELFF. In DNA, the CDR3 is TGTGCCAGCAGCTCCGGACAGGGCTGGGGGGAGCTGTTTTTT.